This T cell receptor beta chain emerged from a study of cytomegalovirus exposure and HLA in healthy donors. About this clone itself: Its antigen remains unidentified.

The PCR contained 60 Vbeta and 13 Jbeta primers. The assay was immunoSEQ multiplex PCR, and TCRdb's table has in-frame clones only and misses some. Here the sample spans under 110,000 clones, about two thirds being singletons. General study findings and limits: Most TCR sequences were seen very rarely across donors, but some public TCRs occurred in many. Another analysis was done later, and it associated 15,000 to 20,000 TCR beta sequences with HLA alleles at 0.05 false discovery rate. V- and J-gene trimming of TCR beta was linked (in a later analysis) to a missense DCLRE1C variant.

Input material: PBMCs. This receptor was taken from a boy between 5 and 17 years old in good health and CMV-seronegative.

Here the CDR3 DNA reads TGCGCCAGCAGCCAAGATCGGGGGGCGGGGTCCTATAATTCACCCCTCCACTTT. Translating it yields CASSQDRGAGSYNSPLHF. The chain links TRBV4-3 to TRBJ1-6; possible D gene TRBD1, 6 bases. Germline values: CDR1 LGHNA, CDR2 YSLEER. With 0 bases removed from V and 1 base from J, the gap between germline ends came to 13 bases. The CDR3 extends over 18 amino acids.